Sequencing of this T cell receptor (beta chain) was carried out in a study of T-cell memory formation after mild COVID-19. Study details: Clusters were largely donor specific. Whole-study findings and limits: The main location of contracting CD4+ clones was CM and EM, and that of contracting CD8+ clones was EMRA.

As to this clonotype: Its antigen is not known.

5'RACE with constant-segment primers yielded barcoded, UMI-tagged TCR alpha and TCR beta cDNA libraries. In TCRdb, the 5' RACE reads were re-called with MiXCR into one record per CDR3 protein. The sample carries roughly 250,000 distinct CDR3 sequences, about a sixth recorded once. CDR1 and CDR2 (germline): LGHDT, YNNKEL (reference sequence). The CDR3 length is 14 residues. The V gene end was trimmed by 1 base and the J gene end by 6 bases; junction bases not matched to a gene: 1. The specimen was PBMCs or a T cell subset sorted from them (not recorded which). J is TRBJ2-1 and V is TRBV3-1; 9 nucleotides line up with TRBD2. The TCR comes from a man younger than 35 who had mild COVID-19 (a few samples of this study predate the infection). Cell type and time point are not known. The CDR3 protein is CASSQGTSVNEQFF. The DNA for the CDR3 is TGTGCCAGCAGCCAAGGGACTAGCGTCAATGAGCAGTTCTTC.